Presented here are 21 T cell receptor beta chains from one specimen sequenced in a study of blood T cell repertoires in COVID-19. This table comes from immunoSEQ multiplex PCR, and its TCRdb copy is limited to in-frame clones, with some not included. The data hold approximately 120,000 clones, with 90% to 95% observed a single time. The sequenced sample was peripheral blood. The receptors were gathered from a man aged 50-60 years with COVID-19, enrolled during active disease.

The chain carries TRBV2 and TRBJ1-5; D gene uncertain. The CDR3 contains 12 residues. The germline V gene has CDR1 SNHLY and CDR2 FYNNEI. V was pared by 4 bases and J by 4 bases, with 5 bases between. In nucleotides, the CDR3 is TGTGCCAGCAGTGGAGGGAATCAGCCCCAGCATTTT. Protein: CASSGGNQPQHF.

The genes are TRBV7-2 and TRBJ1-3; D possibly corresponds to TRBD1 (5 bases). Germline-derived CDR1 and CDR2 are SGHTA and FQGNSA. The CDR3 runs to 15 residues. Trimming took off 5 bases at V and 4 bases at J, with 15 bases between the two ends. DNA for the CDR3: TGTGCCAGCAGCGCTAAGAGACAGTTCGGAAACACCATATATTTT. Translating gives CASSAKRQFGNTIYF.

This clone was seen just once. This chain joins TRBV4-1 and TRBJ2-2; TRBD2 aligns across 13 bases. CDR3 length equals 20 residues. Germline assignment: CDR1 MGHRA and CDR2 YSYEKL. J gave up 0 bases and V 0 bases, and 7 bases lay outside the gene matches. This CDR3 reads CASSQDLRLAGGANTGELFF. The CDR3 DNA reads TGCGCCAGCAGCCAAGATTTAAGACTAGCGGGAGGCGCGAACACCGGGGAGCTGTTTTTT.

The rearrangement joins TRBV10-3 to TRBJ1-6, with 9 positions matching TRBD1. The ends lost 10 bases at V and 7 bases at J; junction bases unmatched: 5. Germline V gene lookup returns CDR1 ENHRY and CDR2 SYGVKD. The CDR3 totals 13 residues. The CDR3 loop is CAKSQGANSPLHF. CDR3 nucleotides: TGTGCCAAATCACAGGGGGCAAATTCACCCCTCCACTTT.

The genes are TRBV7-8 and TRBJ1-6, with D tentatively TRBD1 (5 bases). V was trimmed by 5 bases and J by 0 bases, leaving 14 bases between them. The CDR3 is made up of 17 amino acids. The germline V gene has CDR1 SGHVS and CDR2 FQNEAQ. CDR3: CASSPGGGSSYNSPLHF. The DNA for the CDR3 is TGTGCCAGCAGCCCGGGGGGGGGAAGCTCCTATAATTCACCCCTCCACTTT.

The chain is built from TRBV19 and TRBJ2-1, with TRBD1 identical over 8 bases. Germline V lookup: CDR1 LNHDA, CDR2 SQIVND (reference sequence). V dropped 2 bases and J dropped 7; count of bases not matched to a gene: 4. CDR3 length: 14 residues. The CDR3 DNA reads as TGTGCCAGTAGTATACAGGGGGCAAGTAATGAGCAGTTCTTC. It specifies CASSIQGASNEQFF.

This clone appeared a single time. The chain employs TRBV19 and TRBJ2-3, with D unclear. Germline V gene sequence: CDR1 LNHDA, CDR2 SQIVND (reference sequence). The CDR3 extends over 13 amino acids. V lost 4 bases to trimming and J lost 6 bases, with 11 bases between them. The CDR3 loop is CASSTIAADTQYF. The CDR3 nucleotides read TGTGCCAGTAGTACCATAGCCGCGGATACGCAGTATTTT.

This clone was found a few times. This CDR3 is CASSPEVHYGYTF. The CDR3 nucleotides read TGTGCCAGCTCACCAGAGGTCCACTATGGCTACACCTTC. This sequence joins TRBV18 and TRBJ1-2; D gene uncertain. This CDR3 has 13 residues. Trimming pared 2 bases from V and 3 bases from J, leaving 7 bases between. Germline V CDR1 and CDR2: KGHSH, LQKENI.

This chain uses TRBV9 with TRBJ2-7, with D unresolved. Germline values: CDR1 SGDLS, CDR2 YYNGEE. The CDR3 loop spans 14 amino acids. The ends were cut back, 3 bases at V and 1 base at J, with 11 bases in the middle. CDR3 sequence reads: CASSARLNSYEQYF. In nucleotides, the CDR3 is TGTGCCAGCAGCGCCCGACTGAATTCCTACGAGCAGTACTTC.

V usage is TRBV20-1 and J usage is TRBJ1-6; D is ambiguous. Germline V CDR1 and CDR2: DFQATT, SNEGSKA (reference sequence). There are 11 residues in the CDR3. V was clipped by 6 bases and J by 8 bases, with 8 bases between them. The CDR3 loop reads CSAQSDSPLHF. The CDR3 bases are TGCAGTGCACAGAGTGATTCACCCCTCCACTTT.

The V gene is TRBV29-1, the J gene TRBJ2-7; 9 bases agree with TRBD2. This CDR3 spans 15 amino acids. With V trimmed by 4 bases and J by 6 bases, 13 bases remained unmatched. In germline, CDR1 is SQVTM, CDR2 ANQGSEA. The CDR3 spells CSVVWVAGESIEQYF. CDR3 nucleotides: TGCAGCGTTGTCTGGGTAGCGGGAGAGTCCATCGAGCAGTACTTC.

The chain has TRBV6-5 and TRBJ1-5; D may be TRBD1 (5 bases). The CDR3 is made up of 13 amino acids. Germline-derived CDR1 and CDR2 are MNHEY and SVGAGI. V dropped 8 bases and J dropped 4 bases, with 12 bases sitting between them. The CDR3 loop reads CASRRVRNQPQHF. The CDR3 bases are TGTGCCAGCCGCAGGGTGCGGAATCAGCCCCAGCATTTT.

The V call is TRBV10-2, the J call TRBJ2-2; a weak D match, TRBD1 (6 bases). Looked up from germline, CDR1 is WSHSY and CDR2 is SAAADI. The CDR3 length is 14 residues. The germline V and J ends were trimmed by 6 bases and 1 base, with 9 bases remaining between them. The CDR3: CASRQTGNTGELFF. CDR3 coding DNA: TGCGCCAGCAGGCAGACAGGGAACACCGGGGAGCTGTTTTTT.

The rearrangement links TRBV9 to TRBJ2-5, with D possibly being TRBD2 (6 bases). Germline V gene lookup returns CDR1 SGDLS and CDR2 YYNGEE. Trimming pared 0 bases from V and 5 bases from J, leaving 17 bases between. CDR3 length equals 16 residues. This CDR3 reads CASSVEEGWVTETQYF. Written as DNA, the CDR3 is TGTGCCAGCAGCGTAGAGGAGGGATGGGTGACGGAGACCCAGTACTTC.

The V and J genes are TRBV4-2 and TRBJ1-5; no firm D call. Per the germline V gene, CDR1 is LGHNA and CDR2 is YNFKEQ. The CDR3 is made up of 13 amino acids. Trimming pared 0 bases from V and 7 bases from J, leaving 7 bases between. The CDR3: CASSQDQIQPQHF. CDR3 sequence (DNA): TGTGCCAGCAGCCAAGATCAGATCCAGCCCCAGCATTTT.

V gene TRBV29-1 combines with J gene TRBJ2-5, with 10 bases fitting TRBD2. The CDR3 has 14 residues. V lost 5 bases, J lost 5 bases, and 8 bases stayed unmatched. In germline, CDR1 is SQVTM, CDR2 ANQGSEA. In DNA form, the CDR3 reads TGCAGCGTTTCGGCACTAGCGGGACCGGAGACCCAGTACTTC. Translation gives CSVSALAGPETQYF.

V and J are TRBV6-1 and TRBJ2-7; no clear D gene. Germline CDR1 MNHNS, CDR2 SASEGT. V lost 3 bases and J 1 base, leaving 7 bases between the germline ends. The CDR3 is 13 amino acids. In DNA, the CDR3 is TGTGCCAGCAGTGACATGGAGTCCTACGAGCAGTACGTC. Its protein is CASSDMESYEQYV.

Points on this clone: This CDR3 is also generated by other DNA sequences in the sample. The V gene is TRBV9, the J gene TRBJ1-6; D not certain. Germline loops: CDR1 SGDLS, CDR2 YYNGEE. This CDR3 contains 14 residues. V lost 0 bases, J lost 7 bases, and 8 bases lay in between. The CDR3 sequence: CASSVGGENSPLHF. The CDR3 DNA follows: TGTGCCAGCAGCGTAGGTGGAGAGAATTCACCCCTCCACTTT. The variable domain in full, with the rest retrieved from reference TRBV9 and TRBJ1-6, is DSGVTQTPKHLITATGQRVTLRCSPRSGDLSVYWYQQSLDQGLQFLIQYYNGEERAKGNILERFSAQQFPDLHSELNLSSLELGDSALYFCASSVGGENSPLHFGNGTRLTVT.

The chain is built from TRBV15 and TRBJ2-7; TRBD2 matches at 9 bases. V lost 1 base to trimming and J lost 4 bases; unmatched junction nucleotides: 17. This CDR3 contains 19 residues. The germline V gene encodes CDR1 LNHNV and CDR2 YYDKDF (reference sequence). The CDR3 DNA reads TGTGCCACCAGCAGAGGCGCTTCGGGTCCTTTTCTAGCGGGGTACGAGCAGTACGTC. Encoded protein: CATSRGASGPFLAGYEQYV.

This clone showed up just once. The chain recombines TRBV19 with TRBJ2-1, with TRBD1 as a possible D gene (5 bases). From germline, CDR1 is LNHDA and CDR2 SQIVND (reference sequence). The CDR3 loop spans 14 amino acids. Trimming took off 2 bases at V and 3 bases at J, with 8 bases between the two ends. CDR3 residues: CASSIKGYYNEQFF. DNA for the CDR3: TGTGCCAGTAGTATAAAGGGGTACTACAATGAGCAGTTCTTC.

The chain uses TRBV5-4 and TRBJ2-5, with a tentative D call TRBD2 (6 bases). Germline V gene data show CDR1 as SGHNT and CDR2 as YYREEE (reference sequence). Trimming took off 1 base at V and 5 bases at J, with 15 bases between the two ends. The CDR3 runs to 15 residues. CDR3 loop: CASSLITRELETQYF. CDR3 nucleotide sequence: TGTGCCAGCAGCTTGATCACTCGGGAGTTGGAGACCCAGTACTTC.